These T cell receptor beta chains were read from a single sample in a study of post-analysis software for immune sequencing data. In TCRdb, the PCR reads were re-called with MiXCR into one record per CDR3 protein. The repertoire holds hundreds of thousands of distinct CDR3 sequences, with less than 35% as singletons. The sequencing input was blood. Source of these receptors: a girl aged 5 to 17 with multiple sclerosis. The CDR3 runs from the conserved cysteine through the conserved F or W. D genes are given only for firm matches. Some rows mark clone size as missing; the rest say once, few, many or name a class of expanded clone.

TRBV5-6,NA,TRBJ2-1,NA,TGTGCCAGCAGCTTGGAAGTTAGGCCCCCCCCTTACAATGAGCAGTTCTTC,CASSLEVRPPPYNEQFF
TRBV5-5,NA,TRBJ2-7,few,TGTGCCAGCAGCTTGGTTGGGGGACGAGGGTCCTACGAGCAGTACTTC,CASSLVGGRGSYEQYF
TRBV6-4,NA,TRBJ1-2,few,TGTGCCAGCAGTTTGGACGCGACGGGATATGGCTACACCTTC,CASSLDATGYGYTF
TRBV7-8,NA,TRBJ2-7,few,TGTGCCAGCAGCTCCCGGCCTCCCGGAAACTACGAGCAGTACTTC,CASSSRPPGNYEQYF
TRBV5-5,TRBD1,TRBJ2-6,NA,TGTGCCAGCAGCGCGACAGGGGGCTGGGGGGCCAACGTCCTGACTTTC,CASSATGGWGANVLTF
TRBV6-1,TRBD1,TRBJ2-5,NA,TGTGCCAGCAGCTTAGGACAGGGGGTACAAGAGACCCAGTACTTC,CASSLGQGVQETQYF
TRBV29-1,TRBD2,TRBJ2-4,few,TGCAGCGCTCCGGGAGGGTCCAAAAACATTCAGTACTTC,CSAPGGSKNIQYF
TRBV6-5,NA,TRBJ2-3,NA,TGTGCCAGCCGATCCTATACAGATACGCAGTATTTT,CASRSYTDTQYF
TRBV5-1,NA,TRBJ2-7,many,TGCGCCAGCAGCTACATTCGGGGTGGCGAGCAGTACTTC,CASSYIRGGEQYF
TRBV4-1,TRBD2,TRBJ2-7,NA,TGCGCCAGCAGCCGTGTTGCGGGGGGCGCCGCCTACGAGCAGTACTTC,CASSRVAGGAAYEQYF
TRBV28,NA,TRBJ2-4,NA,TGTGCCGCCAACGGGCCCGCGGTAGGCAAAAACATTCAGTACTTC,CAANGPAVGKNIQYF
TRBV2,NA,TRBJ1-2,NA,TGTGCCAGCAGTGAAGGGGCAGCTAGGAACCTTAACTATGGCTACACCTTC,CASSEGAARNLNYGYTF
TRBV27,NA,TRBJ2-1,NA,TGTGCCAGCAGTTGGGGGCGCCGGAGTAGGGAGCAGTTCTTC,CASSWGRRSREQFF
TRBV10-3,TRBD2,TRBJ2-7,few,TGTGCCATCAGTAAGAAACCGGGACTAGCGGCCTACGAGCAGTACTTC,CAISKKPGLAAYEQYF
TRBV5-1,TRBD1,TRBJ1-5,NA,TGCGCCACCATCGGGACAGGCGATCAGCCCCAGCATTTT,CATIGTGDQPQHF
TRBV7-2,TRBD1,TRBJ1-2,many,TGTGCCAGCAGCTCCCGGGACAGGGGTTTTGGCTACACCTTC,CASSSRDRGFGYTF
TRBV4-3,TRBD2,TRBJ2-3,NA,TGCGCCAGCAGCCAGGAGACTAGCGGGAGGTGGGATACGCAGTATTTT,CASSQETSGRWDTQYF
TRBV3-1,NA,TRBJ1-2,few,TGTGCCAGCAGCCGGGGAGGGCGAGACTACACCTTC,CASSRGGRDYTF
TRBV29-1,NA,TRBJ2-4,NA,TGCAGCGCTGAACTTTACAGGGAACCGGGAAACATTCAGTACTTC,CSAELYREPGNIQYF
TRBV6-4,TRBD2,TRBJ2-2,NA,TGTGCCAGTAGTTCCCTAGCGGGGGACACCGGGGAGCTGTTTTTT,CASSSLAGDTGELFF
TRBV20-1,TRBD1,TRBJ1-6,few,TGCAGTGCTAGAGGGGCAGGGGGCTTGGGTTTGGATTCACCCCTCCACTTT,CSARGAGGLGLDSPLHF
TRBV28,TRBD1,TRBJ2-5,NA,TGTGCCAGCAATAAGGACAGGGACGGGGAGACCCAGTACTTC,CASNKDRDGETQYF
TRBV29-1,NA,TRBJ1-2,NA,TGCAGCGTTGGGCGGGGTTCCGGCTACACCTTC,CSVGRGSGYTF
TRBV9,TRBD2,TRBJ2-3,NA,TGTGCCAGCAGCGAAACTAGCGGGGGGGCCCCAGATACGCAGTATTTT,CASSETSGGAPDTQYF
TRBV7-9,TRBD1,TRBJ1-2,NA,TGTGCCAGCAGCTTAGCGGGGTCGGGACAGGGATATGGCTACACCTTC,CASSLAGSGQGYGYTF
TRBV20-1,NA,TRBJ1-2,few,TGCAGTGCTAGGGGCAGGGTCGGCTATGGCTACACCTTC,CSARGRVGYGYTF
TRBV27,TRBD1,TRBJ2-5,once,TGTGCCAGCAGTGACACAGGGGTGGAAGAGACCCAGTACTTC,CASSDTGVEETQYF
TRBV7-9,NA,TRBJ2-7,NA,TGTGCCACTCCGCAACAGGGCGGGAGCTACGAGCAGTACTTC,CATPQQGGSYEQYF
TRBV10-3,NA,TRBJ2-5,NA,TGTGCCATCAGTGAGTCGGAAACAGGGAAAGAGACCCAGTACTTC,CAISESETGKETQYF
TRBV20-1,TRBD2,TRBJ2-1,few,TGCAGTGCACTCGGTGGGGGGGCTGCAGCCGGGACTAGCGGGGTCCATGAGCAGTTCTTC,CSALGGGAAAGTSGVHEQFF
TRBV10-3,NA,TRBJ1-6,few,TGTGCCATCAGACAGGGTAGCTCCTATAATTCACCCCTCCACTTT,CAIRQGSSYNSPLHF
TRBV10-3,TRBD1,TRBJ1-6,few,TGTGCCATCACCGGACAGGGGATCGGTTCACCCCTCCACTTT,CAITGQGIGSPLHF
TRBV20-1,NA,TRBJ2-5,NA,TGCAGTGCCTCAGTACTAGGGGGACAAGAGACCCAGTACTTC,CSASVLGGQETQYF
TRBV10-3,TRBD1,TRBJ1-5,NA,TGTGCCATCAGGTGGGGACAGGGGAAGGGGCAGCCCCAGCATTTT,CAIRWGQGKGQPQHF
TRBV11-2,NA,TRBJ2-3,few,TGTGCCAGCAGCTTTACCGGGACTAGCACAGATACGCAGTATTTT,CASSFTGTSTDTQYF
TRBV6-6,NA,TRBJ1-1,NA,TGTGCCACCTCGGACAGAGTGAACACTGAAGCTTTCTTT,CATSDRVNTEAFF
TRBV29-1,NA,TRBJ2-7,few,TGCAGCGTGGGGGTTATCTACGAGCAGTACTTC,CSVGVIYEQYF
TRBV20-1,TRBD1,TRBJ2-3,NA,TGCAGTGCTAGATCGGGACAGGGCACAGATACGCAGTATTTT,CSARSGQGTDTQYF
TRBV5-1,TRBD2,TRBJ2-1,NA,TGCGCCAGCAGCACTAGCGGGACCTCATACAATGAGCAGTTCTTC,CASSTSGTSYNEQFF
TRBV4-1,TRBD1,TRBJ1-2,few,TGCGCCAGCACTCCCCCGGGACAGAAGAGGGTATACACCTTC,CASTPPGQKRVYTF
TRBV28,NA,TRBJ2-7,NA,TGTGCCAGCAGTTCTCCCCGGACACCTACCTACGAGCAGTACTTC,CASSSPRTPTYEQYF
TRBV28,NA,TRBJ1-5,NA,TGTGCCAGCAGTGGGGCAGGAACGGGTCAGCCCCAGCATTTT,CASSGAGTGQPQHF